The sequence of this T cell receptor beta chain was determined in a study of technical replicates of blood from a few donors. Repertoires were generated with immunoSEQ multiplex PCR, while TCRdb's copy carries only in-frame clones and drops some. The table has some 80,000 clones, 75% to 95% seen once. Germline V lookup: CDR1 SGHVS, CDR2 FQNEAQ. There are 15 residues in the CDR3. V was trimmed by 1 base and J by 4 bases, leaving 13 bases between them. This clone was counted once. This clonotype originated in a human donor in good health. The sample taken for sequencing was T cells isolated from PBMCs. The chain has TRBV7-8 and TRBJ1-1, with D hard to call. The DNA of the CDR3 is TGTGCCAGCAGCTTAGACGGAGGGTTTATCACTGAAGCTTTCTTT. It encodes CASSLDGGFITEAFF.